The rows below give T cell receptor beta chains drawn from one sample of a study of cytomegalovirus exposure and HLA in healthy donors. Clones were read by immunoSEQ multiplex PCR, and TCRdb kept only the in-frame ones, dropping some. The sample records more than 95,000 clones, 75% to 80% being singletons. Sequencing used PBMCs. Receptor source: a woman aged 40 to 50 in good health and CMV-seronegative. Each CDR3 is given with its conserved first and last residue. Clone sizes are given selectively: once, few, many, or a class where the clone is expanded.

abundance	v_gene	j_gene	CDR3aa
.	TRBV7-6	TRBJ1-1	CATRRGTEAFF
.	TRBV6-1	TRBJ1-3	CASSDIRGGNTIYF
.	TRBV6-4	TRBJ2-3	CASSQDRGDTQYF
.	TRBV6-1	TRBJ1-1	CASSEGWGGETEAFF
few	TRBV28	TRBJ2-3	CAINRGGGGGPDTQYF
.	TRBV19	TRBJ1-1	CASSISAGGNTEAFF
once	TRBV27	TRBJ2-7	CASLRGSSYEQYF
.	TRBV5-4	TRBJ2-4	CASSWDAGNSQYF
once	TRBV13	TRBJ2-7	CASSHRLLTYEQYF
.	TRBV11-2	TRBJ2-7	CASSHYAGQGAVLYEQYF